The T cell receptor beta chain described here comes from a study of CD8 T cells in ankylosing spondylitis. Findings and caveats of the study: Several of the motif variants were reported before in synovial fluid and blood from reactive arthritis. Fewer than 10 highly homologous variants formed a TCR beta motif that appeared characteristic of ankylosing spondylitis blood. Matched ankylosing spondylitis synovial fluid reportedly showed significant enrichment of disease-linked clones.

Quantitative 5'-RACE was performed with molecular barcodes, and it yielded the TCR beta libraries. MiXCR was run by TCRdb on the 5' RACE reads, yielding one entry per CDR3 protein. The sample contains about 450,000 distinct CDR3 sequences, about 24% of which appear only once. V dropped 4 bases and J dropped 5 bases, with 20 bases sitting between them. Germline CDR1 SGHVS, CDR2 FQNEAQ. CDR3 length equals 16 residues. This clonotype was seen repeatedly, ten times or more. Antigen unknown. The specimen sequenced was blood, either unsorted or a sorted T cell fraction (not recorded which). This sequence originates from a male donor with ankylosing spondylitis. The chain uses TRBV7-8 and TRBJ2-5, with D perhaps TRBD1 (7 bases). This chain's CDR3 is CASSSSGGLSYETQYF. CDR3 nucleotide sequence: TGTGCCAGCAGCTCATCAGGGGGACTTTCCTACGAGACCCAGTACTTC.